The rows below give T cell receptor beta chains drawn from one sample of a study of T cells in Graves' hyperthyroidism and ophthalmopathy. TCRdb re-analysed the multiplex PCR reads in MiXCR, keeping a single row per CDR3 protein. Of fewer than 350,000 distinct CDR3 sequences in the sample, roughly 20% are singletons; the top ten hold about 53%. Sequenced sample: blood. The receptors were gathered from a woman aged 45-65 years with Graves' hyperthyroidism. Both conserved end residues are part of each CDR3. Each record gives: J gene, D gene, clone size, V gene, CDR3 protein, CDR3 DNA. The D gene is left open where the match is weak. Not every row has a clone size; where given, it reads once, few, many or a size class.

>TRBJ2-5|-|-|TRBV5-1
CASSPGGRQETQYF
TGCGCCAGCAGCCCGGGGGGCCGGCAAGAGACCCAGTACTTC
>TRBJ2-1|-|-|TRBV6-5
CASSLEHEQFF
TGTGCCAGCAGTTTAGAGCATGAGCAGTTCTTC
>TRBJ1-1|-|many|TRBV30
CAWSVLRAPEAFF
TGTGCCTGGAGTGTACTGCGGGCGCCTGAAGCTTTCTTT
>TRBJ2-1|-|many|TRBV5-1
CASSLVPRPGNEQFF
TGCGCCAGCAGCTTGGTTCCACGACCAGGGAATGAGCAGTTCTTC
>TRBJ1-1|-|-|TRBV19
CASSWEGTEAFF
TGTGCCAGTAGTTGGGAGGGGACTGAAGCTTTCTTT
>TRBJ2-1|TRBD1|many|TRBV5-1
CASSETGDNEQFF
TGCGCCAGCAGCGAGACAGGGGACAATGAGCAGTTCTTC
>TRBJ1-5|-|-|TRBV28
CATGLSLNRPQHF
TGTGCCACGGGTCTTTCACTCAATCGGCCCCAGCATTTT
>TRBJ2-2|TRBD2|-|TRBV2
CASTRRFSGGASTGELFF
TGTGCCAGCACCAGAAGATTTAGCGGGGGGGCTAGCACCGGGGAGCTGTTTTTT
>TRBJ1-2|-|few|TRBV29-1
CSVDYGNYGYTF
TGCAGCGTTGATTACGGGAACTATGGCTACACCTTC
>TRBJ1-5|-|many|TRBV12-3/TRBV12-4
CASSWGAGNQPQHF
TGTGCCAGCAGTTGGGGGGCAGGGAATCAGCCCCAGCATTTT
>TRBJ2-7|TRBD1|-|TRBV27
CASSSPQGANYEQYF
TGTGCCAGCAGTTCTCCCCAGGGGGCCAACTACGAGCAGTACTTC
>TRBJ2-7|TRBD2|many|TRBV28
CASTFSGRRYEQYF
TGTGCCAGCACTTTTAGCGGGAGGAGGTACGAGCAGTACTTC
>TRBJ2-2|-|-|TRBV7-9
CASSPLLGKNTGELFF
TGTGCCAGCAGTCCCCTACTCGGCAAGAACACCGGGGAGCTGTTTTTT
>TRBJ1-6|-|-|TRBV28
CASSSDGRSYNSLLHF
TGTGCCAGCAGCTCAGACGGGAGGTCCTATAATTCACTCCTCCACTTT
>TRBJ2-2|-|many|TRBV3-1
CASSQERGPSRGTGELFF
TGTGCCAGCAGCCAAGAACGGGGCCCTAGCCGCGGCACCGGGGAGCTGTTTTTT
>TRBJ2-7|TRBD1|few|TRBV20-1
CSARDASPTTGGVYEQYF
TGCAGTGCTAGAGATGCCAGCCCCACAACAGGGGGAGTCTACGAGCAGTACTTC
>TRBJ2-5|-|-|TRBV6-1
CASSRTDGTQYF
TGTGCCAGCAGTCGCACTGACGGGACCCAGTACTTC
>TRBJ2-2|-|few|TRBV3-1
CASSQDLGGPELFF
TGTGCCAGCAGCCAAGATCTTGGGGGCCCAGAGCTGTTTTTT
>TRBJ2-1|-|many|TRBV7-3
CASSLSPDNEQFF
TGTGCCAGCAGCTTATCCCCAGACAATGAGCAGTTCTTC
>TRBJ1-1|-|-|TRBV29-1
CSVQSRTEAFF
TGCAGCGTCCAATCGAGAACTGAAGCTTTCTTT
>TRBJ2-7|TRBD1|few|TRBV6-1
CASTRDRSYEQYF
TGTGCCAGCACCCGGGACAGGAGTTACGAGCAGTACTTC
>TRBJ1-2|-|-|TRBV9
CASSPLRASNYGYTF
TGTGCCAGCAGCCCCCTCCGAGCTTCGAACTATGGCTACACCTTC
>TRBJ1-6|-|-|TRBV20-1
CSARDSTATYNSPLHF
TGCAGTGCTAGAGATTCGACCGCAACCTATAATTCACCCCTCCACTTT
>TRBJ2-5|-|many|TRBV12-3/TRBV12-4
CASSLIGEETQYF
TGTGCCAGCAGTTTAATCGGGGAAGAGACCCAGTACTTC
>TRBJ1-6|-|-|TRBV12-3/TRBV12-4
CASSLVFNSPLHF
TGTGCCAGCAGTTTAGTCTTTAATTCACCCCTCCACTTT
>TRBJ1-3|TRBD1|-|TRBV6-9
CANSYGTGVAGNTIYF
TGTGCCAACAGTTACGGAACAGGGGTGGCTGGAAACACCATATATTTT
>TRBJ2-3|TRBD2|-|TRBV6-1
CASSEAGTSQDTQYF
TGTGCCAGCAGTGAAGCCGGGACTAGCCAAGATACGCAGTATTTT
>TRBJ1-2|-|few|TRBV4-1
CASSQGGRRDYGYTF
TGCGCCAGCAGCCAAGGGGGAAGAAGGGACTATGGCTACACCTTC
>TRBJ2-2|-|few|TRBV12-3/TRBV12-4
CASSPVLRTGELFF
TGTGCCAGCAGCCCAGTTTTAAGGACCGGGGAGCTGTTTTTT
>TRBJ1-2|-|-|TRBV4-1
CASSQDYGGINYGYTF
TGCGCCAGCAGCCAAGATTATGGCGGGATTAACTATGGCTACACCTTC
>TRBJ2-4|TRBD2|few|TRBV28
CASSSRLAGEAKNIQYF
TGTGCCAGCAGTTCGAGGCTAGCGGGAGAAGCCAAAAACATTCAGTACTTC
>TRBJ1-3|-|-|TRBV12-3/TRBV12-4
CASSFQGDTIYF
TGTGCCAGCAGTTTTCAGGGAGACACCATATATTTT
>TRBJ2-7|TRBD2|many|TRBV2
CASSAAGLAVSYEQYF
TGTGCCAGCAGTGCAGCCGGACTAGCGGTCTCCTACGAGCAGTACTTC
>TRBJ1-5|-|-|TRBV5-5
CASSLGVTGNQPQHF
TGTGCCAGCAGCTTGGGAGTTACGGGGAATCAGCCCCAGCATTTT